What follows is one T cell receptor (beta chain) and its context. These data come from a study of OX40 agonist ivuxolimab in advanced cancers. Using immunoSEQ multiplex PCR, the repertoire was profiled, and TCRdb retains in-frame clones only, with some absent. The sample contains 90,000 to 100,000 clones, around nine tenths of which appear only once. This TCR was sampled from an adult with an advanced solid tumor such as melanoma, head and neck, liver or kidney cancer. This specimen consisted of CD4+ or CD8+ T cells sorted from blood, obtained in a trial of the OX40 agonist ivuxolimab.

The chain's CDR3 is CASSLQGANEQFF. In nucleotides, the CDR3 is TGTGCCAGCAGCCTACAGGGGGCTAATGAGCAGTTCTTC. The chain employs TRBV7-3 and TRBJ2-1, with 9 bases matching TRBD1. V lost 5 bases to trimming and J lost 7 bases; unmatched junction nucleotides: 3. Germline CDR1 and CDR2: SGHTA and FQGTGA. The CDR3 has 13 residues.